This passage covers 6 T cell receptor beta chains from one sample sequenced in a study of blood T cell repertoires in COVID-19. Data came from immunoSEQ multiplex PCR; TCRdb stores just in-frame clones and leaves some out. The repertoire has a few hundred thousand clones, 75% to 90% of them found once; the top ten carry around 4.7%. The sample taken for sequencing was peripheral blood. Receptors were obtained from a human donor in a cohort sampled during active COVID-19.

This chain's CDR3 is CASSPTRQGSYEQYF. The DNA of the CDR3 is TGTGCCAGCTCACCGACGAGACAGGGGTCCTACGAGCAGTACTTC. V and J are TRBV18 and TRBJ2-7; 8 bases agree with TRBD1. V lost 3 bases, J lost 1 base, and 5 bases stayed unmatched. Germline CDR1 is KGHSH and CDR2 is LQKENI. CDR3 length equals 15 residues.

The rearrangement links TRBV19 to TRBJ1-1; perhaps TRBD1 as D (5 bases). In germline, CDR1 is LNHDA, CDR2 SQIVND (reference sequence). The V and J ends lost 3 bases and 0 bases respectively, with 8 bases between them. This CDR3 spans 14 amino acids. The CDR3 region is CASSIPRVNTEAFF. CDR3 in DNA: TGTGCCAGTAGTATCCCCAGGGTGAACACTGAAGCTTTCTTT. Combining the CDR3 with reference TRBV19 and TRBJ1-1 gives the whole variable domain DGGITQSPKYLFRKEGQNVTLSCEQNLNHDAMYWYRQDPGQGLRLIYYSQIVNDFQKGDIAEGYSVSREKKESFPLTVTSAQKNPTAFYLCASSIPRVNTEAFFGQGTRLTVV.

This chain joins TRBV6-5 and TRBJ1-1; no clear D gene. This CDR3 comprises 13 residues. V was clipped by 7 bases and J by 1 base, with 10 bases between them. Per germline, CDR1 MNHEY and CDR2 SVGAGI. The CDR3 bases are TGTGCCAGCACCCCCTCCAGGAACACTGAAGCTTTCTTT. Translating gives CASTPSRNTEAFF.

The rearrangement joins TRBV7-6 to TRBJ2-7; D is ambiguous. The CDR3 spans 15 residues. The germline V gene encodes CDR1 SGHVS and CDR2 FNYEAQ. Trimming pared 5 bases from V and 0 bases from J, leaving 14 bases between. In DNA form, the CDR3 reads TGTGCCAGCAGCCCCCTGGCAGGCCGCTCCTACGAGCAGTACTTC. Translation gives CASSPLAGRSYEQYF.

V gene TRBV28 combines with J gene TRBJ2-1; D is possibly TRBD2 (6 bases). V lost 5 bases and J lost 8, with 19 bases in between. The CDR3 covers 15 residues. Germline loops: CDR1 MDHEN, CDR2 SYDVKM. The CDR3 is CASSTPEGGRHEQFF. The CDR3 DNA sequence: TGTGCCAGCAGTACGCCGGAGGGAGGAAGGCATGAGCAGTTCTTC.

This chain connects TRBV27 to TRBJ1-2, with 8 bases matching TRBD1. This CDR3 spans 14 amino acids. Losses at the gene ends were 2 bases for V and 3 bases for J; bases not matched to a gene: 2. CDR1 MNHEY and CDR2 SMNVEV come from the germline V gene (reference sequence). This CDR3 is CASSLDRGDYGYTF. The CDR3 DNA reads TGTGCCAGCAGTTTAGACAGGGGCGACTATGGCTACACCTTC.